This TCR beta chain was identified in a study of siplizumab effects on memory and regulatory T cells (dated by TCRdb to the late 2010s). Looking at the study overall: The study looked at the effect of siplizumab, an anti-CD2 antibody, on alloreactive T-cell subsets in allogeneic mixed lymphocyte reactions made from human PBMCs.

Libraries were built with the immunoSEQ multiplex PCR assay. Each sample had 85,000 to 100,000 TCR templates assayed by the deep sequencing platform. Genomic DNA extracted from sorted T cells was used for TCRbeta CDR3 sequencing. On the authors' methods: Clonal analysis of TCRbeta CDR3 data was done in the R programming language. Comparing unstimulated samples against CFSE-low samples taken after the reaction was how alloreactive CD4+ and CD8+ clones were defined. Alloreactive CD4+ clones were assigned to regulatory or non-regulatory origin by matching sequences to sorted unstimulated Treg and non-Treg repertoires. Entries here come from immuneACCESS through TCRdb and include only in-frame sequences with V and J called. Some clones fail to appear in such tables; in the studies checked, an unresolved V gene covers under half of the shortfall, and the cause of the remainder is unknown. The DNA gave D and trimming, while V, J and clone size come from that table. The sample table contains about 52,000 clones; only one count was recorded for 95% to 98% of them. The ten most abundant clones make up approximately 0.59% of the sample.

For this clone: Its specific antigen is unknown. No per-base quality is available; no much larger clone lies one base away.

Study-level results and caveats: A naive or memory phenotype could not be assigned to roughly 75-96% of proliferating CD4+ or CD8+ clones. No functional confirmation was obtained for the suppressive function of proliferating Tregs from siplizumab cultures. Because sequences below about 10^-5 frequency were poorly captured, only a minor fraction of alloreactive clones could be mapped to unstimulated subsets. Greater diversity appeared to be present in unstimulated naive T cells than in memory T cells, and a substantial contribution to the alloresponse seemed to be made by naive cells. Siplizumab significantly reduced the cumulative frequency of alloreactive sequences traceable to unstimulated CD4+ memory T cells. Of the alloreactive CD4+ clones that could be mapped, the Treg-derived share averaged about 70% with siplizumab compared with about 27% in control reactions.

Additional sequencing covered unstimulated subsets from a few donor pairs, namely CD8+ effector memory, CD4+ naive, CD8+ TEMRA, CD4+ memory and CD8+ naive. Sorted unstimulated T cells and proliferating T cells recovered from mixed lymphocyte reactions underwent TCRbeta CDR3 sequencing. Fresh whole blood from some eleven HLA-typed healthy donors was used to isolate PBMCs. The sequenced sample consisted of naive CD4+ T cells sorted from blood. The sample's cell subset or site label, in plain terms: unstimulated naive T cells. The receptor comes from a human donor in good health.

CDR3 region: CASSRMTGGSDTQYF. In nucleotide form, the sequence is TGCGCCAGCAGCCGGATGACAGGGGGCTCAGATACGCAGTATTTT. The chain is encoded by TRBV4-1 joined to TRBJ2-3; a stretch of 10 junction bases matches TRBD1. Relative to germline, V is missing 4 bases and J is missing 4 bases, with 5 bases of the junction outside any gene match. The germline V gene supplies CDR1 MGHRA and CDR2 YSYEKL. Taken from cysteine to phenylalanine, the CDR3 has 15 residues. The entry retains the CDR3 DNA only, 45 bases that are in frame from base 1.